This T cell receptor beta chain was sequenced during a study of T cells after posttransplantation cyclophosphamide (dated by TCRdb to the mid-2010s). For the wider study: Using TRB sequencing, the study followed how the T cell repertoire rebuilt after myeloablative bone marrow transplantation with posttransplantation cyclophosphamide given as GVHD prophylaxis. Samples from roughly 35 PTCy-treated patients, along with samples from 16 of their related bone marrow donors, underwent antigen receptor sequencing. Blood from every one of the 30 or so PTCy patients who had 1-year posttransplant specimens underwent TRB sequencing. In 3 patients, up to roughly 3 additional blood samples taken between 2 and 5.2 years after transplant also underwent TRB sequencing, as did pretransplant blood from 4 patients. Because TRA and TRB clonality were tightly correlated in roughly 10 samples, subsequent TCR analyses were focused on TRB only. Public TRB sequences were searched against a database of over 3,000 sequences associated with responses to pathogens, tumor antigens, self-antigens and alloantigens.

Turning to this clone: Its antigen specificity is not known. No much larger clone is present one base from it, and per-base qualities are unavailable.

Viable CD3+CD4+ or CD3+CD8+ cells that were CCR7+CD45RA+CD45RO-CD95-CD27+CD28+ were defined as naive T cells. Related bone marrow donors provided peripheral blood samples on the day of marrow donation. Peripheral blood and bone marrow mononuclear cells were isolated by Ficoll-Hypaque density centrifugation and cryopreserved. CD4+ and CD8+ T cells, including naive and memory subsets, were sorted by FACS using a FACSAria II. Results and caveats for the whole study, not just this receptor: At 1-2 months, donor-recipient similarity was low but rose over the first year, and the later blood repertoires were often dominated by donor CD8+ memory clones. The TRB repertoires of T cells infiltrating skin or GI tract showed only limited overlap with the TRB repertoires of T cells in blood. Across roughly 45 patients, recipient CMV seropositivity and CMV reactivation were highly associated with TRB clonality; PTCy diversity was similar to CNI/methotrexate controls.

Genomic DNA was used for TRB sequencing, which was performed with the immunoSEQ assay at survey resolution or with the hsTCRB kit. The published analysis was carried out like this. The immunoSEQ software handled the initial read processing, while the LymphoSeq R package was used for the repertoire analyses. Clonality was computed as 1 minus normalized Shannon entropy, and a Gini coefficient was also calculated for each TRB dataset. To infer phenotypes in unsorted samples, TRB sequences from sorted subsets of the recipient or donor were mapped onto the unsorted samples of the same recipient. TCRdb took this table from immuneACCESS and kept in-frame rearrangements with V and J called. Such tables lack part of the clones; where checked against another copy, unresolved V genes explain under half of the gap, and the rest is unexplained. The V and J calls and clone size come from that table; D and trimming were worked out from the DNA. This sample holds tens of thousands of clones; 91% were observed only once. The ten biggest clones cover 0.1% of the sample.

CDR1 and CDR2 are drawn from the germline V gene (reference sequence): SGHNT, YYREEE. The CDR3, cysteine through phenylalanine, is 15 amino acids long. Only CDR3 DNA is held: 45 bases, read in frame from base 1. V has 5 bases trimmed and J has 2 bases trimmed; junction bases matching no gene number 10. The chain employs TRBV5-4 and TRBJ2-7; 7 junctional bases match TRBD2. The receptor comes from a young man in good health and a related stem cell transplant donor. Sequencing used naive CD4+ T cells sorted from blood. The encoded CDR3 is CASSTPGRDPYEQYF. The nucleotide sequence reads TGTGCCAGCAGTACTCCTGGGAGGGACCCCTACGAGCAGTACTTC.